The T cell receptor (beta chain) under discussion was sequenced for a study of T cell changes during pregnancy in multiple sclerosis. This clone is judged medium-sized. Trimming shortened V by 10 bases and J by 0 bases, and 15 bases separated the two germline ends. The CDR3 sequence is 14 residues long. Germline lookup yields CDR1 SGHTA and CDR2 FQGNSA. Repertoires were generated with immunoSEQ multiplex PCR, while TCRdb's copy carries only in-frame clones and drops some. Of 70,000 to 75,000 clones listed, less than 90% are singletons. This clonotype originated in a female donor with multiple sclerosis, enrolled in a pregnancy study. V and J are TRBV7-2 and TRBJ1-2, with TRBD1 as a possible D gene (6 bases). The sample here was peripheral blood, taken before pregnancy. CDR3 residues: CATARDMTNYGYTF. CDR3 DNA: TGTGCCACCGCCCGGGACATGACTAACTATGGCTACACCTTC. The full variable domain, with the rest looked up from reference TRBV7-2 and TRBJ1-2, is GAGVSQSPSNKVTEKGKDVELRCDPISGHTALYWYRQSLGQGLEFLIYFQGNSAPDKSGLPSDRFSAERTGGSVSTLTIQRTQQEDSAVYLCATARDMTNYGYTFGSGTRLTVV.